This TCR beta chain was recorded in a study of blood T cell repertoires in COVID-19. TCRdb's copy holds only in-frame clones and misses some; the assay was immunoSEQ multiplex PCR. The table shows roughly 100,000 clones, with over 70% occurring only once. The TCR originated in a human donor with acute or convalescent COVID-19. The donor label of this sample is uncertain. The specimen sequenced was peripheral blood.

In nucleotides, the CDR3 is TGTGCCAGTGGACAGGGGATTGCAACTAATGAAAAACTGTTTTTT. Its translation: CASGQGIATNEKLFF. V and J are TRBV19 and TRBJ1-4; TRBD1 agrees at 9 bases. After removal of 8 bases from V and 0 bases from J, the junction contained 4 bases not matched to a gene. The CDR3 loop spans 15 amino acids. Germline CDR1 and CDR2: LNHDA and SQIVND (reference sequence).